This T cell receptor (beta chain) came from a study of cytomegalovirus exposure and HLA in healthy donors. Study-level information: The 100 million to 120 million unique TCR beta sequences, from around 200 million T cells, were found by an earlier analysis. Study-level points and caveats: According to reports, the classifier identified cytomegalovirus status with high specificity and sensitivity.

It was with 60 Vbeta and 13 Jbeta primers that the PCR ran. The data were produced by immunoSEQ multiplex PCR, yet TCRdb's version contains in-frame clones alone and is incomplete. This repertoire comprises about 58,000 clones; its ten largest clones make up approximately 2.1%. Turning to this clone: The antigen is unknown.

The germline gives CDR1 LNHDA, CDR2 SQIVND (reference sequence). The CDR3 is 14 amino acids. V lost 3 bases to trimming and J lost 9 bases; unmatched junction nucleotides: 6. This chain joins TRBV19 and TRBJ2-1; 9 bases line up with TRBD1. The source is a woman aged 18-35 years in good health and CMV-seronegative. The sample consisted of PBMCs. In DNA, the CDR3 is TGTGCCAGTAGTATGGGACAGGGCGTTATTGAGCAGTTCTTC. This translates into CASSMGQGVIEQFF.